A selection of T cell receptor beta chains follows, all from one sample in a study of cytomegalovirus exposure and HLA in healthy donors. Using immunoSEQ multiplex PCR, the repertoire was profiled, and TCRdb retains in-frame clones only, with some absent. The table for this sample gives 100,000 to 150,000 clones. The specimen sequenced was PBMCs. These TCRs come from a man aged 35 to 55 in good health and CMV-seronegative. Both conserved end residues are part of each CDR3. The order of the fields is CDR3 protein, CDR3 DNA, D gene, V gene, J gene. A D gene is named only where the DNA matches it firmly.

CDR3 protein: CASSLALAGSSYNEQFF
CDR3 DNA: TGTGCCAGCAGCTTAGCCCTAGCGGGTTCATCCTACAATGAGCAGTTCTTC
D gene: TRBD2
V gene: TRBV7-9
J gene: TRBJ2-1

CDR3 protein: CASSQEGLAFYNEQFF
CDR3 DNA: TGCGCCAGCAGCCAAGAAGGGCTAGCGTTCTACAATGAGCAGTTCTTC
D gene: NA
V gene: TRBV4-1
J gene: TRBJ2-1

CDR3 protein: CAWSVSRAGTQYF
CDR3 DNA: TGTGCCTGGAGTGTCTCTCGGGCGGGGACCCAGTACTTC
D gene: NA
V gene: TRBV30
J gene: TRBJ2-5

CDR3 protein: CASSFMGTQGSEQYF
CDR3 DNA: TGTGCCAGCAGTTTCATGGGAACCCAGGGTAGCGAGCAGTACTTC
D gene: NA
V gene: TRBV28
J gene: TRBJ2-7

CDR3 protein: CASNSGGAETQYF
CDR3 DNA: TGTGCCAGCAATTCGGGGGGGGCAGAGACCCAGTACTTC
D gene: TRBD2
V gene: TRBV27
J gene: TRBJ2-5

CDR3 protein: CASSFQGIVNYEQYF
CDR3 DNA: TGTGCCAGCAGCTTTCAGGGGATAGTTAACTACGAGCAGTACTTC
D gene: NA
V gene: TRBV28
J gene: TRBJ2-7

CDR3 protein: CASSPTGHPQETQYF
CDR3 DNA: TGTGCCAGCAGCCCAACAGGGCACCCCCAAGAGACCCAGTACTTC
D gene: NA
V gene: TRBV7-9
J gene: TRBJ2-5

CDR3 protein: CASSVQVSYEQYF
CDR3 DNA: TGTGCCAGCAGTGTACAGGTTTCCTACGAGCAGTACTTC
D gene: NA
V gene: TRBV6-1
J gene: TRBJ2-7

CDR3 protein: CASSPGSNTGKLFF
CDR3 DNA: TGTGCCAGCAGCCCCGGGTCGAACACCGGGAAGCTGTTTTTT
D gene: NA
V gene: TRBV11-3
J gene: TRBJ2-2

CDR3 protein: CAWMNGGGNTIYF
CDR3 DNA: TGTGCCTGGATGAACGGCGGTGGAAACACCATATATTTT
D gene: NA
V gene: TRBV30
J gene: TRBJ1-3

CDR3 protein: CASSPTGAVETQYF
CDR3 DNA: TGTGCCAGCAGCCCAACAGGGGCGGTGGAGACCCAGTACTTC
D gene: TRBD1
V gene: TRBV11-3
J gene: TRBJ2-5

CDR3 protein: CASSILQSTDTQYF
CDR3 DNA: TGTGCCAGTAGTATCCTACAGAGCACAGATACGCAGTATTTT
D gene: NA
V gene: TRBV19
J gene: TRBJ2-3

CDR3 protein: CASLIGQVGNTIYF
CDR3 DNA: TGCGCCAGCCTTATTGGACAGGTTGGAAACACCATATATTTT
D gene: TRBD1
V gene: TRBV10-2
J gene: TRBJ1-3

CDR3 protein: CASSSRLAGGRDTDTQYF
CDR3 DNA: TGTGCCAGCAGCTCAAGACTAGCGGGAGGGAGAGACACAGATACGCAGTATTTT
D gene: TRBD2
V gene: TRBV13
J gene: TRBJ2-3

CDR3 protein: CAWSNQQLYEQYF
CDR3 DNA: TGTGCCTGGAGCAACCAACAGCTTTACGAGCAGTACTTC
D gene: NA
V gene: TRBV30
J gene: TRBJ2-7

CDR3 protein: CASSLEGGRETQYF
CDR3 DNA: TGTGCCAGCAGCTTGGAAGGGGGCAGAGAGACCCAGTACTTC
D gene: TRBD1
V gene: TRBV5-4
J gene: TRBJ2-5

CDR3 protein: CASSQDLGSTDTQYF
CDR3 DNA: TGTGCCAGCAGCCAAGATCTCGGGTCTACAGATACGCAGTATTTT
D gene: NA
V gene: TRBV4-2
J gene: TRBJ2-3

CDR3 protein: CASSLQGLDGYTF
CDR3 DNA: TGTGCCAGCAGCTTACAGGGACTCGACGGCTACACCTTC
D gene: NA
V gene: TRBV11-2
J gene: TRBJ1-2

CDR3 protein: CASRQGQSSMRGYTF
CDR3 DNA: TGTGCCAGCAGACAAGGACAGAGCTCTATGAGGGGCTACACCTTC
D gene: NA
V gene: TRBV6-1
J gene: TRBJ1-2

CDR3 protein: CARGGETQYF
CDR3 DNA: TGTGCCAGGGGGGGGGAGACCCAGTACTTC
D gene: NA
V gene: TRBV21-1
J gene: TRBJ2-5

CDR3 protein: CASSLPYETQYF
CDR3 DNA: TGTGCCAGCAGCTTACCCTACGAGACCCAGTACTTC
D gene: NA
V gene: TRBV7-6
J gene: TRBJ2-5

CDR3 protein: CASSLVGDSYNEQFF
CDR3 DNA: TGCGCCAGCAGCTTGGTGGGCGACTCCTACAATGAGCAGTTCTTC
D gene: NA
V gene: TRBV5-1
J gene: TRBJ2-1

CDR3 protein: CASSIDPPVAEVKAGELFF
CDR3 DNA: TGTGCCAGTAGTATAGATCCCCCCGTAGCGGAGGTCAAAGCCGGGGAGCTGTTTTTT
D gene: NA
V gene: TRBV19
J gene: TRBJ2-2

CDR3 protein: CASSFLSPGQGAGGGELFF
CDR3 DNA: TGTGCCAGCAGTTTCCTCAGCCCGGGACAGGGGGCAGGGGGCGGGGAGCTGTTTTTT
D gene: TRBD1
V gene: TRBV27
J gene: TRBJ2-2

CDR3 protein: CASSIGRGTEAFF
CDR3 DNA: TGTGCCAGTAGTATTGGCAGGGGCACTGAAGCTTTCTTT
D gene: NA
V gene: TRBV19
J gene: TRBJ1-1

CDR3 protein: CASSYTREISYEQYF
CDR3 DNA: TGTGCCAGCAGTTACACACGGGAAATCTCCTACGAGCAGTACTTC
D gene: NA
V gene: TRBV6-5
J gene: TRBJ2-7

CDR3 protein: CASSFGGLAGYTF
CDR3 DNA: TGTGCCAGCAGTTTTGGAGGGCTGGCTGGCTACACCTTC
D gene: NA
V gene: TRBV27
J gene: TRBJ1-2

CDR3 protein: CSVAPGGRGDEQYF
CDR3 DNA: TGCAGCGTTGCGCCAGGGGGCAGGGGAGACGAGCAGTACTTC
D gene: TRBD1
V gene: TRBV29-1
J gene: TRBJ2-7